Listed here are 5 T cell receptor beta chains from one sample, sequenced in a study of shared clonotypes between healthy human individuals. Assay used: immunoSEQ multiplex PCR; TCRdb lists only in-frame clones, some missing. Of roughly 1,100,000 clones listed, approximately 76% are singletons. Specimen: memory CD4+ T cells sorted from blood. Subset meaning: CD45RA-negative fraction. The source is a young man in good health.

V usage is TRBV14 and J usage is TRBJ1-2; D may be TRBD1 (5 bases). The V end lost 5 bases, the J end lost 5 bases, and 12 bases lay between the germline ends. CDR3 length: 13 amino acids. The germline V gene encodes CDR1 SGHDN and CDR2 FVKESK. The CDR3 spells CASSTYGAYGYTF. CDR3 in DNA: TGTGCCAGCAGCACATATGGGGCGTATGGCTACACCTTC.

CDR3 protein: CASSTGQTYETQYF. As DNA, the CDR3 is TGTGCCAGCAGCACGGGACAGACCTATGAGACCCAGTACTTC. V and J are TRBV5-8 and TRBJ2-5; 7 bases align to TRBD1. The CDR3 has 14 amino acids. Trimming removed 4 bases from V and 5 bases from J; junction bases left unmatched: 8. The germline gives CDR1 SGHTS, CDR2 YDEGEE.

This clone was seen at least ten times. The chain links TRBV10-1 to TRBJ2-3, with a weak D call TRBD2 (5 bases). Germline V gene sequence: CDR1 WNHNN, CDR2 SYGVQD (reference sequence). The length of the CDR3 is 14 residues. The V and J ends lost 3 bases and 6 bases respectively, with 13 bases between them. The CDR3 region has the DNA TGCGCCAGCAGTGATACCTTTAGAGGGGATACGCAGTATTTT. Amino acids: CASSDTFRGDTQYF.

V gene TRBV28 combines with J gene TRBJ1-5; 8 nucleotides match TRBD1. CDR3 size: 15 residues. V lost 6 bases, J lost 0 bases, and 4 bases stayed unmatched. Germline loops: CDR1 MDHEN, CDR2 SYDVKM. CDR3 sequence reads: CASRRQGTSNQPQHF. For the CDR3, the DNA is TGTGCCAGCAGGCGACAGGGGACTAGCAATCAGCCCCAGCATTTT.

This clone was detected only once. The chain couples TRBV2 to TRBJ1-3; the D is unclear. Trimming removed 7 bases at V and 4 bases at J, with 11 bases between. The CDR3 sequence is 13 residues long. Germline V gene lookup returns CDR1 SNHLY and CDR2 FYNNEI. Here the CDR3 reads CASTWGYGNTIYF. CDR3 DNA: TGTGCCAGCACTTGGGGTTACGGAAACACCATATATTTT.